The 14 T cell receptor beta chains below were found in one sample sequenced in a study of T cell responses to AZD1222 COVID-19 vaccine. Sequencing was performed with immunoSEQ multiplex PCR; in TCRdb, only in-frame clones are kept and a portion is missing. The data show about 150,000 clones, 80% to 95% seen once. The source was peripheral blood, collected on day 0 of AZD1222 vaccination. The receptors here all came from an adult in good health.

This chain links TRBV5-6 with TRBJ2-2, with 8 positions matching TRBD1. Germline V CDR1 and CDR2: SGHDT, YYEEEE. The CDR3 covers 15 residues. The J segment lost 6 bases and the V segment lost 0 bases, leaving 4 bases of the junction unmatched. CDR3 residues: CASSLVQGAAGELFF. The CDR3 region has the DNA TGTGCCAGCAGCTTGGTCCAGGGGGCTGCCGGGGAGCTGTTTTTT.

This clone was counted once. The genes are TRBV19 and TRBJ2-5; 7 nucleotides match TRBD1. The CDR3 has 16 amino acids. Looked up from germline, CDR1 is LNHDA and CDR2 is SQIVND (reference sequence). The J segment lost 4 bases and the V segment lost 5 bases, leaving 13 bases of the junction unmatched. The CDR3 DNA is TGTGCCAGTAGTCCGGGACAGAGGGCCCAGGGAGAGACCCAGTACTTC. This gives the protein CASSPGQRAQGETQYF.

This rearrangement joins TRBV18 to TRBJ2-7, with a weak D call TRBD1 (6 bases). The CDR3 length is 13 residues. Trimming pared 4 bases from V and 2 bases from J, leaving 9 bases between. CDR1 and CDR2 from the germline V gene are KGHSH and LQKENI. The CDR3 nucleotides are TGTGCCAGCTCACTTGGGACACCCTACGAGCAGTACTTC. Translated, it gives CASSLGTPYEQYF.

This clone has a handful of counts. DNA for the CDR3: TGCGCCAGCAGCGCGGACAGGGACACTGAAGCTTTCTTT. It codes for CASSADRDTEAFF. V usage is TRBV5-1 and J usage is TRBJ1-1; 8 nucleotides line up with TRBD1. From germline, CDR1 is SGHRS and CDR2 YFSETQ. This CDR3 has 13 amino acids. V shed 4 bases and J 3 bases; nucleotides not matched to a gene: 2.

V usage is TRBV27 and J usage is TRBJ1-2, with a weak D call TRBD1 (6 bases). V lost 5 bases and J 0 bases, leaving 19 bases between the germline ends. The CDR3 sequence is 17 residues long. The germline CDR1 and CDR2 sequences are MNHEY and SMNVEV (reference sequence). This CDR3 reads CASSPLSGQRANYGYTF. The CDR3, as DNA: TGTGCCAGCAGTCCACTATCTGGACAGCGCGCTAACTATGGCTACACCTTC.

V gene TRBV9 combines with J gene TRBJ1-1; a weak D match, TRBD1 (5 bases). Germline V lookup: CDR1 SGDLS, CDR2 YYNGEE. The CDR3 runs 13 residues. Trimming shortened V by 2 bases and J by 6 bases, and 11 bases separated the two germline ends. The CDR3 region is CASSVSPGPEAFF. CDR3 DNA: TGTGCCAGCAGCGTGAGTCCAGGGCCTGAAGCTTTCTTT.

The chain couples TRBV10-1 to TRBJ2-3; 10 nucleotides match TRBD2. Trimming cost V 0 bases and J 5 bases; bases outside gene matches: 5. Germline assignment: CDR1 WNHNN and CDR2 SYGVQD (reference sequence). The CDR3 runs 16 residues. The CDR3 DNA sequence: TGCGCCAGCAGTGAGTCTCTAGCGGGGGCCCTAGATACGCAGTATTTT. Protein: CASSESLAGALDTQYF.

In DNA, the CDR3 is TGCGCCAGCAGCTGGCCGGACACTGAAGCTTTCTTT. It is translated as CASSWPDTEAFF. V usage is TRBV5-1 and J usage is TRBJ1-1, with unresolved D. V lost 3 bases and J 3 bases, leaving 6 bases between the germline ends. Looked up from germline, CDR1 is SGHRS and CDR2 is YFSETQ. CDR3 size: 12 residues.

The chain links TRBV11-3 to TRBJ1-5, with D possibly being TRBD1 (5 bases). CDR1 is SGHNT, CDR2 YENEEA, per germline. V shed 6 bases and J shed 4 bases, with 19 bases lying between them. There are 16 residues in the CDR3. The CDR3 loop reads CASRDPGTARNQPQHF. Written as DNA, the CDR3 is TGTGCCAGCAGGGATCCCGGGACGGCTAGAAATCAGCCCCAGCATTTT.

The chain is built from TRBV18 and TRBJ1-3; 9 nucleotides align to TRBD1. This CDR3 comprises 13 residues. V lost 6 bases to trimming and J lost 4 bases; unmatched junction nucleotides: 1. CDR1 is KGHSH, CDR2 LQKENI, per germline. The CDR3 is CASSGTGGNTIYF. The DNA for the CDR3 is TGTGCCAGCTCCGGGACAGGGGGAAACACCATATATTTT.

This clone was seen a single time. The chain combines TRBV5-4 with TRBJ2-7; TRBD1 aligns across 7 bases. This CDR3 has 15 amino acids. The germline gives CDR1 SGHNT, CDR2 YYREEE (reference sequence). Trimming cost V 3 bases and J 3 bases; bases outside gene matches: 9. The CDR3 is CASSSRDSSYYEQYF. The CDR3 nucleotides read TGTGCCAGCAGCTCGAGGGACAGCTCGTACTACGAGCAGTACTTC. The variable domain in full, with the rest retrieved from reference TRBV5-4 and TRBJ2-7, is ETGVTQSPTHLIKTRGQQVTLRCSSQSGHNTVSWYQQALGQGPQFIFQYYREEENGRGNFPPRFSGLQFPNYSSELNVNALELDDSALYLCASSSRDSSYYEQYFGPGTRLTVT.

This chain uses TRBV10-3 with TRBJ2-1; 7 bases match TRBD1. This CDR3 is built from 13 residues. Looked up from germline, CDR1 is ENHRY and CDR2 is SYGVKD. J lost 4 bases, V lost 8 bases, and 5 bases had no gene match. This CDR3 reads CAIGDRLYNEQFF. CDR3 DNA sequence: TGTGCCATCGGGGACAGACTTTACAATGAGCAGTTCTTC.

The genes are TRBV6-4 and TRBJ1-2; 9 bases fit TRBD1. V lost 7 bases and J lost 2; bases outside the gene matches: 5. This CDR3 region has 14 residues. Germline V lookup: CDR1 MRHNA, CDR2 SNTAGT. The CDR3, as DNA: TGTGCCAGCACGGACAGGGGTACCAACTATGGCTACACCTTC. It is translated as CASTDRGTNYGYTF.

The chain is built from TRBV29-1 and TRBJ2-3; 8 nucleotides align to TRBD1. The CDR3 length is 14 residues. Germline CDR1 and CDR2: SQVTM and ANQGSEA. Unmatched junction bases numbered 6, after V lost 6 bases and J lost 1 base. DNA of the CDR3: TGCAGCGTATGCAGGGGGCAGGGCACAGATACGCAGTATTTT. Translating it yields CSVCRGQGTDTQYF.